The sample holds one count of the clone carrying this TCR beta chain. V was cut by 2 bases and J by 3 bases, with 8 bases left in between. The V gene's germline CDR1 is ENHRY and CDR2 SYGVKD. The CDR3 covers 13 residues. PCR amplification relied on 60 Vbeta primers (plus 13 Jbeta primers). The method was immunoSEQ multiplex PCR; TCRdb's version includes in-frame clones alone and lacks a portion of them. This sample carries about 93,000 clones, over 75% of them seen once, and the ten largest clones take about 3.8%. This sample stems from a study of cytomegalovirus exposure and HLA in healthy donors. The TCR sequence derives from a man aged 50-59 years in good health and CMV-seronegative. The specimen was PBMCs. This chain links TRBV10-3 with TRBJ2-7, with D possibly TRBD1 on 5 matching bases. CDR3 nucleotide sequence: TGTGCCATCAGTGAGGGGGCTGACTACGAGCAGTACTTC. It translates to CAISEGADYEQYF.